The 12 T cell receptor beta chains listed next were all sequenced from one sample in a study of identical twins. TCRdb reprocessed the 5' RACE reads with MiXCR, giving one entry per CDR3 protein. The table shows 450,000 or so distinct CDR3 sequences, with about 13% occurring only once. These same records also appear under a second study, on yellow fever vaccine responses in identical twins.

Material: CD4+ T cells sorted from blood. Receptors were obtained from a woman between 18 and 29 years old in good health.

The J gene is TRBJ2-3, the V gene TRBV14; D unclear. The CDR3 sequence is 18 residues long. Germline V CDR1 and CDR2: SGHDN, FVKESK. Trimming cost V 3 bases and J 2 bases, with 21 bases left between them. Here the CDR3 DNA reads TGTGCCAGCAGCCATTCCTCGCGACCTGATAGGGTCACAGATACGCAGTATTTT. It yields the protein CASSHSSRPDRVTDTQYF. The variable domain in full, completed from reference TRBV14 and TRBJ2-3, reads EAGVTQFPSHSVIEKGQTVTLRCDPISGHDNLYWYRRVMGKEIKFLLHFVKESKQDESGMPNNRFLAERTGGTYSTLKVQPAELEDSGVYFCASSHSSRPDRVTDTQYFGPGTRLTVL.

V gene TRBV5-1 combines with J gene TRBJ1-4; tentative D call: TRBD1 (5 bases). Between the trimmed V and J ends, which lost 7 bases and 5 bases, there was a span of 15 bases. The germline V gene has CDR1 SGHRS and CDR2 YFSETQ. This CDR3 has 14 amino acids. The CDR3: CASRRDGGNEKLFF. The CDR3 DNA sequence: TGCGCCAGCCGAAGGGACGGAGGAAATGAAAAACTGTTTTTT.

This clonotype was observed many times. CDR3 sequence reads: CASRGGQGMGETQYF. CDR3 DNA: TGTGCCAGCAGGGGGGGACAGGGGATGGGAGAGACCCAGTACTTC. V gene TRBV25-1 combines with J gene TRBJ2-5, with TRBD1 matching over 10 bases. The CDR3 extends over 15 amino acids. J gave up 4 bases and V 6 bases, and 8 bases lay outside the gene matches. The germline CDR1 and CDR2 sequences are MGHDK and SYGVNS.

This clonotype was observed a few times. The rearrangement uses TRBV7-9 and TRBJ2-7, with 13 bases that match TRBD2. This CDR3 has 16 amino acids. Germline V CDR1 and CDR2: SEHNR, FQNEAQ (reference sequence). J was trimmed by 2 bases and V by 5 bases; bases with no gene match: 6. The CDR3 DNA reads as TGTGCCAGCAGCAAAGGGACTAGCGGGATAGCCTACGAGCAGTACTTC. Translation gives CASSKGTSGIAYEQYF. Complete variable domain (other parts from reference TRBV7-9 and TRBJ2-7): DTGVSQNPRHKITKRGQNVTFRCDPISEHNRLYWYRQTLGQGPEFLTYFQNEAQLEKSRLLSDRFSAERPKGSFSTLEIQRTEQGDSAMYLCASSKGTSGIAYEQYFGPGTRLTVT.

This clonotype was counted a few times. J is TRBJ1-5 and V is TRBV29-1; no definite D call. V lost 5 bases to trimming and J lost 1 base, with 9 bases between them. From germline, CDR1 is SQVTM and CDR2 ANQGSEA. The CDR3 spans 13 residues. CDR3 amino acids: CSVMLVSNQPQHF. The DNA for the CDR3 is TGCAGCGTTATGTTAGTAAGCAATCAGCCCCAGCATTTT.

The chain joins TRBV12-3 or TRBV12-4 to TRBJ2-5; 11 nucleotides align to TRBD2. The CDR3 runs to 13 residues. Losses at the gene ends were 6 bases for V and 5 bases for J; bases not matched to a gene: 2. The CDR3 bases are TGTGCCAGCAGGTCTAGCGGGAGGGAGACCCAGTACTTC. Translation: CASRSSGRETQYF.

The chain carries TRBV9 and TRBJ1-1, with D perhaps matching TRBD1 (6 bases). The V gene's germline CDR1 is SGDLS and CDR2 YYNGEE. V dropped 0 bases and J dropped 3 bases, with 15 bases sitting between them. The CDR3 extends over 16 amino acids. The CDR3, as DNA: TGTGCCAGCAGCGTAGCCGGGGGGCAGCTCTACACTGAAGCTTTCTTT. Its protein product is CASSVAGGQLYTEAFF. Looking up the rest from reference TRBV9 and TRBJ1-1 gives the full variable domain: DSGVTQTPKHLITATGQRVTLRCSPRSGDLSVYWYQQSLDQGLQFLIQYYNGEERAKGNILERFSAQQFPDLHSELNLSSLELGDSALYFCASSVAGGQLYTEAFFGQGTRLTVV.

V and J are TRBV27 and TRBJ2-7, with D possibly TRBD2 on 6 matching bases. Trimming stripped 3 bases from V and 4 bases from J, with 16 bases between. The CDR3 is 15 residues long. Germline CDR1 and CDR2: MNHEY and SMNVEV (reference sequence). For the CDR3, the DNA is TGTGCCAGCAGTTTCTCCGGGACTTATGCATACGAGCAGTACTTC. This encodes CASSFSGTYAYEQYF.

This chain joins TRBV5-4 and TRBJ2-7; tentatively, D is TRBD1 (6 bases). In germline, CDR1 is SGHNT, CDR2 YYREEE (reference sequence). This CDR3 contains 14 residues. Trimming pared 4 bases from V and 6 bases from J, leaving 17 bases between. The CDR3 loop is CASSTGLLTAEQYF. The CDR3, as DNA: TGTGCCAGCAGCACAGGGCTACTTACGGCCGAGCAGTACTTC.

The rearrangement uses TRBV20-1 and TRBJ2-7; D possibly uses TRBD1 or TRBD2 (5 bases each). The CDR3 length is 15 residues. Trimming removed 1 base at V and 4 bases at J, with 17 bases between. Germline-derived CDR1 and CDR2 are DFQATT and SNEGSKA (reference sequence). Here the CDR3 reads CSARVRDGRGYEQYF. CDR3 in DNA: TGCAGTGCTAGAGTCAGGGACGGCCGCGGTTACGAGCAGTACTTC.

The chain is built from TRBV12-3 or TRBV12-4 and TRBJ1-1; perhaps TRBD1 as D (5 bases). Trimming removed 3 bases at V and 9 bases at J, with 14 bases between. The CDR3 sequence is 13 residues long. The CDR3 DNA sequence: TGTGCCAGCAGTTTGGGGTCAGGGCCCCAAGCTTTCTTT. Amino acid sequence: CASSLGSGPQAFF.

This clonotype occurred a few times. V gene TRBV10-2 combines with J gene TRBJ2-1; D not resolved. The CDR3 is 15 residues long. Germline CDR1 and CDR2: WSHSY and SAAADI. With 6 bases removed from V and 1 base from J, the gap between germline ends came to 13 bases. The CDR3 DNA follows: TGCGCCAGCAGGGTGGTCCTCTCGTCCTACAATGAGCAGTTCTTC. Its protein is CASRVVLSSYNEQFF.